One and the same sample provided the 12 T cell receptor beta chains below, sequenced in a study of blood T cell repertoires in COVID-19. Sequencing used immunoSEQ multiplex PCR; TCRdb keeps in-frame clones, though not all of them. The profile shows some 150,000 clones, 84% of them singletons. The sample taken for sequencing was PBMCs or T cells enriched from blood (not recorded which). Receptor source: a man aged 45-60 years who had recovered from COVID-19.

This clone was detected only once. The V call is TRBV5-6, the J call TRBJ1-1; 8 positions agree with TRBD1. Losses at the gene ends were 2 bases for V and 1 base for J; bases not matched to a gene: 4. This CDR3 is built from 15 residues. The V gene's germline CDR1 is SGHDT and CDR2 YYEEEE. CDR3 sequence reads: CASSFLGTGNTEAFF. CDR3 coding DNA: TGTGCCAGCAGCTTTCTAGGGACAGGGAACACTGAAGCTTTCTTT.

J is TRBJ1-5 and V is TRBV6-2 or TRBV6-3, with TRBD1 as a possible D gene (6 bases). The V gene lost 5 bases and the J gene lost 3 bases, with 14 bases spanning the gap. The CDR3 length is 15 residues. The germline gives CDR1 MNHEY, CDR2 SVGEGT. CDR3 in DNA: TGTGCCAGCAGTCCGTCAGGGGCGTTCAATCAGCCCCAGCATTTT. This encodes CASSPSGAFNQPQHF.

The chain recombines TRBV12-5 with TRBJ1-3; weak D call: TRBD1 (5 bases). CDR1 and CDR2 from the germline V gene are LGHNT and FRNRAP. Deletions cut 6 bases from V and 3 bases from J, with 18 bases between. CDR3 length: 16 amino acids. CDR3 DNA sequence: TGTGCTAGTGGCTCAACCCCGGCAGGGTTTGGAAACACCATATATTTT. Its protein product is CASGSTPAGFGNTIYF. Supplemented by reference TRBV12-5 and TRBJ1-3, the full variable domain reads DARVTQTPRHKVTEMGQEVTMRCQPILGHNTVFWYRQTMMQGLELLAYFRNRAPLDDSGMPKDRFSAEMPDATLATLKIQPSEPRDSAVYFCASGSTPAGFGNTIYFGEGSWLTVV.

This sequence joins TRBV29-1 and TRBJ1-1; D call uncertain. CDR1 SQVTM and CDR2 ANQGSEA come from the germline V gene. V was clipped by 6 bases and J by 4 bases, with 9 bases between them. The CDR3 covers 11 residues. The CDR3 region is CSVAVPTEAFF. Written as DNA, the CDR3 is TGCAGCGTCGCGGTACCCACTGAAGCTTTCTTT.

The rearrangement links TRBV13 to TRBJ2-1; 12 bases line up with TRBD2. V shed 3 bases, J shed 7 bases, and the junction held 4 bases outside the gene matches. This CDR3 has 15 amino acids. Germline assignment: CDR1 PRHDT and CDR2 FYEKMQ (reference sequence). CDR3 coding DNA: TGTGCCAGCAGCTTTTCTAGCGGGGGGGGAAATGAGCAGTTCTTC. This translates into CASSFSSGGGNEQFF.

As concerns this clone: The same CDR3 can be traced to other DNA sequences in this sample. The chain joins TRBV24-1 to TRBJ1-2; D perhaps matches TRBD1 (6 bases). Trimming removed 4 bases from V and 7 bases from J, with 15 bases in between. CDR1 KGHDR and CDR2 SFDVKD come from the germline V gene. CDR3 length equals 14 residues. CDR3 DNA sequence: TGTGCCACCAGTGACACCACTACAGGGTTTGGCTACACCTTC. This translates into CATSDTTTGFGYTF.

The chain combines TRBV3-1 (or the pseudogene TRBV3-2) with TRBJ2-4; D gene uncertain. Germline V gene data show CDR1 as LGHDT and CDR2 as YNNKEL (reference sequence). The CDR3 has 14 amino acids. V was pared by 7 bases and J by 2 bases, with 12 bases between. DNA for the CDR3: TGTGCCAGCACCCACAGCGACTCCAAAAACATTCAGTACTTC. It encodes CASTHSDSKNIQYF.

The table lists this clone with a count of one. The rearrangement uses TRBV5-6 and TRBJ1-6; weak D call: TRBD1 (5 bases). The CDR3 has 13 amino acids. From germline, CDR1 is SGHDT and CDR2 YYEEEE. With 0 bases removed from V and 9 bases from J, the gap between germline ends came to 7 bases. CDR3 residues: CASSLGRASPLHF. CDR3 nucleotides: TGTGCCAGCAGCTTGGGCAGGGCTTCACCCCTCCACTTT.

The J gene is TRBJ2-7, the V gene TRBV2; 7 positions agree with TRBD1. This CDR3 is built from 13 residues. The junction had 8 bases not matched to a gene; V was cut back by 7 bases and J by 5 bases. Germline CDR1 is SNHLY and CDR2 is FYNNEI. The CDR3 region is CASTMDRLNEQYF. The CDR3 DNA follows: TGTGCCAGCACAATGGACAGGTTGAACGAGCAGTACTTC.

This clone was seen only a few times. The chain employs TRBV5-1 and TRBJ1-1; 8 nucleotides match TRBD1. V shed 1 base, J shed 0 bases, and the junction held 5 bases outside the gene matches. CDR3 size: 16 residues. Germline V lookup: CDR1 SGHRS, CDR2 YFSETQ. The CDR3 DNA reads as TGCGCCAGCAGCTTGCAGGGGGCAATGGTGAACACTGAAGCTTTCTTT. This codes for CASSLQGAMVNTEAFF.

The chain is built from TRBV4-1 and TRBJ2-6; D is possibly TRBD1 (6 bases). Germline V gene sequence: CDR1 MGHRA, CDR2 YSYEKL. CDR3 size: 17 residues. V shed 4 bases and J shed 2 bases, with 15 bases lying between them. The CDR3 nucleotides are TGCGCCAGCAGCCTCCCCCCCGAGGGGGCTGGGGCCAACGTCCTGACTTTC. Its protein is CASSLPPEGAGANVLTF.

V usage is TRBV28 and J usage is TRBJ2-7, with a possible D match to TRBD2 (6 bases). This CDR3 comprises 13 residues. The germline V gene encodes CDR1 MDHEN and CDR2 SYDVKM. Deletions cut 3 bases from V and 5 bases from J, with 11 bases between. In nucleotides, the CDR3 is TGTGCCAGCAGTTTGGGGGGAAATAACGAGCAGTACTTC. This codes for CASSLGGNNEQYF.